The present T cell receptor (beta chain) was sequenced within a study of T-cell memory formation after mild COVID-19. About the study: TCR clusters showed largely donor specificity.

Study-level points and caveats: Researchers report contracting CD4+ clones mostly in CM and EM, with CD8+ clones in EMRA.

Looked up from germline, CDR1 is LGHDT and CDR2 is YNNKEL (reference sequence). There are 12 residues in the CDR3. About this clonotype itself: No antigen is known for it.

From the 5' RACE reads, TCRdb called clonotypes with MiXCR, one entry per CDR3 protein. The sample shows approximately 480,000 distinct CDR3 sequences, 15% to 20% of them seen only once. V gene TRBV3-1 combines with J gene TRBJ1-1; a possible D gene is TRBD1 (5 bases). Sequencing input: PBMCs or a T cell subset sorted from them (not recorded which). This TCR came from an adult woman who had mild COVID-19 (a few samples of this study predate the infection). Cell type and time point are not known. CDR3: CGAQTEGTEAFF. Written as DNA, the CDR3 is TGTGGCGCCCAGACAGAAGGCACTGAAGCTTTCTTT.